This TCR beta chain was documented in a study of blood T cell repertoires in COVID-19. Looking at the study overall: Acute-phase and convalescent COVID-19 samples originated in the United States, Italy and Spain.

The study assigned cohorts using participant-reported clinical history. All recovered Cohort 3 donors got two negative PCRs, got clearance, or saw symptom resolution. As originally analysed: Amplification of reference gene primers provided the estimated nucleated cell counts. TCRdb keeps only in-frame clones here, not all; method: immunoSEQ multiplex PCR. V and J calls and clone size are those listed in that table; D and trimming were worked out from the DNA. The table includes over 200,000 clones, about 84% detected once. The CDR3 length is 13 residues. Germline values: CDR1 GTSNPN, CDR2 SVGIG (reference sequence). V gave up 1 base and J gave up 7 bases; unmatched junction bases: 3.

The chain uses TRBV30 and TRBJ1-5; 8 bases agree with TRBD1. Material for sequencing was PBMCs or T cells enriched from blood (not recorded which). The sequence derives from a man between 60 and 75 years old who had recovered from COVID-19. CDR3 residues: CAWSGDRGQPQHF. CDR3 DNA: TGTGCCTGGAGTGGCGACAGGGGACAGCCCCAGCATTTT.